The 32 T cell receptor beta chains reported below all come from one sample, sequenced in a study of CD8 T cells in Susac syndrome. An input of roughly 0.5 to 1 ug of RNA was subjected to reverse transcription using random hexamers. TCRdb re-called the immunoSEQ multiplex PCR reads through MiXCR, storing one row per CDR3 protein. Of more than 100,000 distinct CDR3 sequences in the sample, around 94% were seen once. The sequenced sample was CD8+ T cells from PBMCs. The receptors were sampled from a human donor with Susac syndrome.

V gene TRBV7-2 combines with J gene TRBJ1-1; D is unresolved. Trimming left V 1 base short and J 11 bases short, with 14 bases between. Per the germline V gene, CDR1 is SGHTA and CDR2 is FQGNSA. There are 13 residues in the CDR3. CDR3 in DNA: TGTGCCAGCAGCTTAGGAAAGGGTTCGGATGCTTTCTTT. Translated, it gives CASSLGKGSDAFF.

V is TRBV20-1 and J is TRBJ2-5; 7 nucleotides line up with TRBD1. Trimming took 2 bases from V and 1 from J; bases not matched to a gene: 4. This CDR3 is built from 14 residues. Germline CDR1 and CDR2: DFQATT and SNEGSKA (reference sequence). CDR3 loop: CSARTGQFQETQYF. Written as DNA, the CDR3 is TGCAGTGCTAGAACGGGACAGTTCCAAGAGACCCAGTACTTC.

CDR3 loop: CASSPDGSSYNSPLHF. Here the CDR3 DNA reads TGTGCCAGCAGCCCCGACGGGAGCTCCTATAATTCACCCCTCCACTTT. The V call is TRBV7-9, the J call TRBJ1-6; unclear D gene. The V gene lost 5 bases and the J gene lost 0 bases, with 11 bases spanning the gap. Germline V gene sequence: CDR1 SEHNR, CDR2 FQNEAQ (reference sequence). The CDR3 is 16 amino acids.

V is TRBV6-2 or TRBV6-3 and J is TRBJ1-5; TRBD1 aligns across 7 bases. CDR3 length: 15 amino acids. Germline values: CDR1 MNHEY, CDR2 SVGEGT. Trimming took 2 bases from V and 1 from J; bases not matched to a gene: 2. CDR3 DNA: TGTGCCAGCAGTTACGACAGGGTGAGCAATCAGCCCCAGCATTTT. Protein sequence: CASSYDRVSNQPQHF.

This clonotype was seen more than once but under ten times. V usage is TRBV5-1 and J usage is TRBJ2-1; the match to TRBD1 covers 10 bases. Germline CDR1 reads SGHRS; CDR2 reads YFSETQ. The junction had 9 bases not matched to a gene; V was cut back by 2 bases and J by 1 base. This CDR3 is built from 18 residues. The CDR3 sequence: CASSFLGTGAWSYNEQFF. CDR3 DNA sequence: TGCGCCAGCAGCTTTCTAGGGACAGGGGCTTGGTCCTACAATGAGCAGTTCTTC.

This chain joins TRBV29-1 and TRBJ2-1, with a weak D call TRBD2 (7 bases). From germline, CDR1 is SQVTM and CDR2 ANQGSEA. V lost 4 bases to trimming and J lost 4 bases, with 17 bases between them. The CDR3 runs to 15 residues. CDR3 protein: CSVGGVAGAYNEQFF. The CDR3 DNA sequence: TGCAGCGTTGGTGGCGTCGCGGGGGCGTACAATGAGCAGTTCTTC.

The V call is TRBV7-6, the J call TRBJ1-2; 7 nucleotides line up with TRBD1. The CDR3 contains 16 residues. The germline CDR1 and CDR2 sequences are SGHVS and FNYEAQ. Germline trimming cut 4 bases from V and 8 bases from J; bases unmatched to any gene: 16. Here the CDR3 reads CASSSSSGQPRLGYTF. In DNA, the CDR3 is TGTGCCAGCAGCTCAAGCTCGGGACAGCCTCGTTTAGGCTACACCTTC. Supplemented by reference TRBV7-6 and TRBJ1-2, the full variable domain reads GAGVSQSPRYKVTKRGQDVALRCDPISGHVSLYWYRQALGQGPEFLTYFNYEAQQDKSGLPNDRFSAERPEGSISTLTIQRTEQRDSAMYRCASSSSSGQPRLGYTFGSGTRLTVV.

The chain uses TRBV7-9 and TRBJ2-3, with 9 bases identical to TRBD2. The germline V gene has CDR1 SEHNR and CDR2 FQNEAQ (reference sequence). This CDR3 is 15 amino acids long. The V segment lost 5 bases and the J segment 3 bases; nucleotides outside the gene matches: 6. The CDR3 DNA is TGTGCCAGCAGCCCCTGGACTAGCGTAACAGATACGCAGTATTTT. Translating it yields CASSPWTSVTDTQYF. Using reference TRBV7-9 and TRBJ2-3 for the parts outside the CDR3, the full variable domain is DTGVSQNPRHKITKRGQNVTFRCDPISEHNRLYWYRQTLGQGPEFLTYFQNEAQLEKSRLLSDRFSAERPKGSFSTLEIQRTEQGDSAMYLCASSPWTSVTDTQYFGPGTRLTVL.

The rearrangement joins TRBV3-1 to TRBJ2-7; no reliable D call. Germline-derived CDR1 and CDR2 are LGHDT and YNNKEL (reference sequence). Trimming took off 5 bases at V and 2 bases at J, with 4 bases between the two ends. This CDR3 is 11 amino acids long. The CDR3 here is CASSGTYEQYF. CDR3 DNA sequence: TGTGCCAGCAGCGGTACCTACGAGCAGTACTTC.

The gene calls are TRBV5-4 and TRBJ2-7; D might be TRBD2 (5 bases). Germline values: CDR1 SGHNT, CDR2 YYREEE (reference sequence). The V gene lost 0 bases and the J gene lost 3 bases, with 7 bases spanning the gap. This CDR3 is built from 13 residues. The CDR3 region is CASSLVGGYEQYF. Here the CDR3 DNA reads TGTGCCAGCAGCTTGGTCGGAGGCTACGAGCAGTACTTC.

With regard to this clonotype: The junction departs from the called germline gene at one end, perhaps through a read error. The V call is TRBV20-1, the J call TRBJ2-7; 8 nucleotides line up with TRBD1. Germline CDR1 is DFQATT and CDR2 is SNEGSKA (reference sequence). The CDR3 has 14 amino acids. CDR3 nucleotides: TGCAGTGCAAGAGACAGGGGAGGTCTCGACGAGCAGTACTTC. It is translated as CSARDRGGLDEQYF.

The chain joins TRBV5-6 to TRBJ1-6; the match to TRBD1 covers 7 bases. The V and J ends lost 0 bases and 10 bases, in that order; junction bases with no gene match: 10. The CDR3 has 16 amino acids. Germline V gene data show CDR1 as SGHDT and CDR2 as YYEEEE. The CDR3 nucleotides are TGTGCCAGCAGCTTGGCCGGGGACAGCAGCGGATCACCCCTCCACTTT. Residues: CASSLAGDSSGSPLHF.

The CDR3, as DNA: TGCGCCAGCAGCGCCAGGACAGGGGGAGGCTACGAGCAGTACTTC. Its protein is CASSARTGGGYEQYF. The J gene is TRBJ2-7, the V gene TRBV5-1; 10 bases fit TRBD1. The CDR3 spans 15 residues. V gave up 4 bases and J gave up 3 bases; unmatched junction bases: 7. From germline, CDR1 is SGHRS and CDR2 YFSETQ.

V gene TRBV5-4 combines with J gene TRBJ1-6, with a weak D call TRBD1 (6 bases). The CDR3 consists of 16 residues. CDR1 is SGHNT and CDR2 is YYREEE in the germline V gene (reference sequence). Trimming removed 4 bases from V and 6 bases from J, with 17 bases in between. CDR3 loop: CASSPGAGDGNSPLHF. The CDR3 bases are TGTGCCAGCAGCCCGGGGGCAGGGGATGGTAATTCACCCCTCCACTTT.

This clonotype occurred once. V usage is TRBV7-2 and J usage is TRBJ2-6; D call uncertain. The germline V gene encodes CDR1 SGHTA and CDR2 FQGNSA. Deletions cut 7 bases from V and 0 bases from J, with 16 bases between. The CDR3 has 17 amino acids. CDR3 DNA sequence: TGTGCCAGCACCCTCGGTCAGCGAGTCTCTGGGGCCAACGTCCTGACTTTC. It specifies CASTLGQRVSGANVLTF.

The CDR3 DNA reads as TGTGCCAGCAGTCCCCGACAGGGCACTGAAGCTTTCTTT. Residues: CASSPRQGTEAFF. The V call is TRBV6-2 or TRBV6-3, the J call TRBJ1-1; 7 positions agree with TRBD1. This CDR3 contains 13 residues. Germline CDR1 MNHEY, CDR2 SVGEGT. V lost 5 bases to trimming and J lost 4 bases; unmatched junction nucleotides: 4.

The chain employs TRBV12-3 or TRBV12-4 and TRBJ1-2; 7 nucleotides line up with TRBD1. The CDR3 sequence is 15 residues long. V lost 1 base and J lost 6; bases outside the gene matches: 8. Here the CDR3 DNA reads TGTGCCAGCAGTTTAGGGTACAGGGGAGGTGATGGCTACACCTTC. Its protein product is CASSLGYRGGDGYTF.

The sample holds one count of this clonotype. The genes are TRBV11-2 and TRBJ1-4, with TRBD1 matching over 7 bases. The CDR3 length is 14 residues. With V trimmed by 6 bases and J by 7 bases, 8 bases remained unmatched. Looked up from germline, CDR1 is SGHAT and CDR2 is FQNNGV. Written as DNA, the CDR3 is TGTGCCAGCAGTTCTTGGGCAGGGGGTGAAAAACTGTTTTTT. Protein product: CASSSWAGGEKLFF.

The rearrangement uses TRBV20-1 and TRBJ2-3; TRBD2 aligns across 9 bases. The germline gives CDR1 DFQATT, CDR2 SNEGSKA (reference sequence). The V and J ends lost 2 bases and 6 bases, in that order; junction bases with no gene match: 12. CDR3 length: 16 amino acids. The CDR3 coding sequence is TGCAGTGCTAGACCATCACCGGGACTAGCCCCCGATACGCAGTATTTT. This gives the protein CSARPSPGLAPDTQYF.

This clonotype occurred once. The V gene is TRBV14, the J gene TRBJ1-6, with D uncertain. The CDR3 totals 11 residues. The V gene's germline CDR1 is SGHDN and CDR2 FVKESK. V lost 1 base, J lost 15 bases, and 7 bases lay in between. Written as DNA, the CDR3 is TGTGCCAGCAGCCAAGGACGTCTCCTCCACTTT. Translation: CASSQGRLLHF.

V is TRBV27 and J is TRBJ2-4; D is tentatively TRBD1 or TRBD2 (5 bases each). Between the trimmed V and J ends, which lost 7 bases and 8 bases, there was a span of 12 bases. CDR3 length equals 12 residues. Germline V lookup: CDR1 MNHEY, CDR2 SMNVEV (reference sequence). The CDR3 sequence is CASKGSVDIQYF. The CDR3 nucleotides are TGTGCCAGCAAGGGGAGTGTGGACATTCAGTACTTC.

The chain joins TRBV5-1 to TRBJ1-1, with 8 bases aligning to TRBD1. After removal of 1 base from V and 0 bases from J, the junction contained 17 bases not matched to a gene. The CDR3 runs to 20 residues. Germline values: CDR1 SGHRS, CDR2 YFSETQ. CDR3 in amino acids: CASSLRPLSDRGSMNTEAFF. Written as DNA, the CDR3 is TGCGCCAGCAGCTTGCGGCCTCTCTCAGACAGGGGATCAATGAACACTGAAGCTTTCTTT.

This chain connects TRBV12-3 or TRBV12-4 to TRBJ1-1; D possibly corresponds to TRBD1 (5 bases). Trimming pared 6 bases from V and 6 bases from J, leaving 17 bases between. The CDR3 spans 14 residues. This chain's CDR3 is CASRPDSLGAEAFF. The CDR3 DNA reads TGTGCCAGCAGGCCTGACAGTCTTGGCGCTGAAGCTTTCTTT.

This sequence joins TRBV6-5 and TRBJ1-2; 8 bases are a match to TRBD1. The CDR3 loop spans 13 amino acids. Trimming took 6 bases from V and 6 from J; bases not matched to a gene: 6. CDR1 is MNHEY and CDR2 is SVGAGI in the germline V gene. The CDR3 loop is CASSPDRGNGYTF. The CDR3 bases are TGTGCCAGCAGCCCCGACAGGGGTAATGGCTACACCTTC.

The CDR3 sequence: CASLTGLQPQHF. DNA for the CDR3: TGTGCCAGCCTGACAGGGCTACAGCCCCAGCATTTT. The chain links TRBV5-8 to TRBJ1-5; TRBD1 aligns across 7 bases. The CDR3 has 12 residues. Trimming took 7 bases from V and 7 from J; bases not matched to a gene: 5. From germline, CDR1 is SGHTS and CDR2 YDEGEE.

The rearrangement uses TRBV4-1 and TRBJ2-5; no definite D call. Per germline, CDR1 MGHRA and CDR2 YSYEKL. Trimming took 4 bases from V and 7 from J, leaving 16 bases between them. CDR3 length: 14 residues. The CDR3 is CASSPPGQAGTQYF. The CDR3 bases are TGCGCCAGCAGCCCACCGGGCCAAGCAGGGACCCAGTACTTC.

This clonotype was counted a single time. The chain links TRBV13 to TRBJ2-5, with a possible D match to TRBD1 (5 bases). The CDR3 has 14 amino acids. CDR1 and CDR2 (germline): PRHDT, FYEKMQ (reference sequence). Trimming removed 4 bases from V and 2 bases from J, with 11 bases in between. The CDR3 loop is CASSYRSGQETQYF. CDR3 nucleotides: TGTGCCAGCAGCTACAGGTCCGGGCAAGAGACCCAGTACTTC.

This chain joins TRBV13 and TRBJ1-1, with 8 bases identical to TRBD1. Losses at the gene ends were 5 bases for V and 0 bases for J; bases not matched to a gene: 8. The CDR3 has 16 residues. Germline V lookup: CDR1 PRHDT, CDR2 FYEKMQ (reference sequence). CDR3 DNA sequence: TGTGCCAGCAGCCAAAGGGGACAGGTCATGAACACTGAAGCTTTCTTT. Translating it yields CASSQRGQVMNTEAFF.

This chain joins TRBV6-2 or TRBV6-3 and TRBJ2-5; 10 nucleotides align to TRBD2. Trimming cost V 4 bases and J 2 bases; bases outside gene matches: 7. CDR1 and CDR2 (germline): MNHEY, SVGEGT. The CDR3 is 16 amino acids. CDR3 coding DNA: TGTGCCAGCAGTTCCTCGGGACTAGCGATTCAAGAGACCCAGTACTTC. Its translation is CASSSSGLAIQETQYF.

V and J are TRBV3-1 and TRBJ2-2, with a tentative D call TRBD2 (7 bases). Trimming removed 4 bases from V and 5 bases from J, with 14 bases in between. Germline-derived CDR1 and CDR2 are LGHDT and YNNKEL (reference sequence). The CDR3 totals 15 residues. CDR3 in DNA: TGTGCCAGCAGCCTCGGGGGGCCGGGGACCGGGGAGCTGTTTTTT. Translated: CASSLGGPGTGELFF.

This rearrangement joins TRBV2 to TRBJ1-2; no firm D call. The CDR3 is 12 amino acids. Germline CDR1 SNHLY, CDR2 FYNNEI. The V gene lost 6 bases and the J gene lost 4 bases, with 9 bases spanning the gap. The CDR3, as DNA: TGTGCCAGCAGAACGAGCGGCTATGGCTACACCTTC. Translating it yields CASRTSGYGYTF.

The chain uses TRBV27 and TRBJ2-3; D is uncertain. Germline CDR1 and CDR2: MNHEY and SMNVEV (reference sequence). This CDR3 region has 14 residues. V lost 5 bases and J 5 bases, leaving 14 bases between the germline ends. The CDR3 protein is CASSGSRPLDTQYF. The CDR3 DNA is TGTGCCAGCAGTGGGTCGAGACCCCTAGATACGCAGTATTTT.